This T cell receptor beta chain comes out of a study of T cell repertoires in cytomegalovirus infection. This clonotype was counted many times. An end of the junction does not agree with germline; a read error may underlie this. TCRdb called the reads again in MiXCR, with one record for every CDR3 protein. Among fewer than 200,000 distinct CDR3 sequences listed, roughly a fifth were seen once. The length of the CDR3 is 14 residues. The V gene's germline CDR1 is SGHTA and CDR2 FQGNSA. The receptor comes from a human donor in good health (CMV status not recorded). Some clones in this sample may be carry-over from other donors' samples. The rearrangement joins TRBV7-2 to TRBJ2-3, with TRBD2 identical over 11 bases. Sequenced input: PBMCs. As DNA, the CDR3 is TGTGCCAGCAGCATAGCGGGGGGGACAGATACGCAGTATTTT. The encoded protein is CASSIAGGTDTQYF.